These 25 T cell receptor beta chains were all obtained from the same sample, sequenced in a study of T cell changes during pregnancy in multiple sclerosis. Repertoires were generated with immunoSEQ multiplex PCR, while TCRdb's copy carries only in-frame clones and drops some. The table has fewer than 60,000 clones, 80% to 95% seen once. The sample in question was CD4+ T cells from peripheral blood mononuclear cells, obtained after pregnancy. These receptors came from a female donor with multiple sclerosis, enrolled in a pregnancy study.

This chain uses TRBV28 with TRBJ2-7; D may be TRBD1 (6 bases). The germline V and J ends were trimmed by 8 bases and 2 bases, with 16 bases remaining between them. CDR1 and CDR2 (germline): MDHEN, SYDVKM. This CDR3 region has 14 residues. CDR3 in DNA: TGTGCCAGCTGTTGGGGGCAAGGGGCCTACGAGCAGTACTTC. Its translation is CASCWGQGAYEQYF.

The rearrangement uses TRBV6-6 and TRBJ1-5; 7 positions agree with TRBD1. The CDR3 sequence is 14 residues long. The ends lost 4 bases at V and 7 bases at J; junction bases unmatched: 7. The V gene's germline CDR1 is MNHNY and CDR2 SVGAGI (reference sequence). Here the CDR3 DNA reads TGTGCCAGCAGTTCCCCGACAGGGAGGCAGCCCCAGCATTTT. Its protein product is CASSSPTGRQPQHF.

The gene calls are TRBV19 and TRBJ1-2, with 10 bases identical to TRBD1. The CDR3 has 15 residues. V lost 3 bases to trimming and J lost 1 base; unmatched junction nucleotides: 2. The germline CDR1 and CDR2 sequences are LNHDA and SQIVND (reference sequence). CDR3 nucleotides: TGTGCCAGTAGTATCGGGGACAGGGGTAACTATGGCTACACCTTC. The encoded protein is CASSIGDRGNYGYTF.

This chain connects TRBV7-7 to TRBJ2-5, with 7 bases that match TRBD2. The CDR3 runs to 15 residues. Germline V gene lookup returns CDR1 SSHAT and CDR2 FNYEAQ (reference sequence). J lost 5 bases, V lost 3 bases, and 9 bases had no gene match. CDR3 in amino acids: CASSFASGAGETQYF. As DNA, the CDR3 is TGTGCCAGCAGCTTCGCGAGCGGGGCGGGGGAGACCCAGTACTTC.

The chain combines TRBV30 with TRBJ1-1, with D tentatively TRBD1 (5 bases). Deletions cut 2 bases from V and 1 base from J, with 11 bases between. The CDR3 consists of 14 residues. Germline CDR1 and CDR2: GTSNPN and SVGIG (reference sequence). As DNA, the CDR3 is TGTGCCTGGAGTTCAGGGCCTACGAACACTGAAGCTTTCTTT. This sequence encodes CAWSSGPTNTEAFF.

This chain connects TRBV6-1 to TRBJ1-5; 9 positions match TRBD1. Germline V gives CDR1 MNHNS, CDR2 SASEGT. J gave up 2 bases and V 3 bases, and 8 bases lay outside the gene matches. The CDR3 has 17 residues. The CDR3 bases are TGTGCCAGCAGTGATGCAACAGGGGGCTGGGGCAATCAGCCCCAGCATTTT. It translates to CASSDATGGWGNQPQHF.

V usage is TRBV28 and J usage is TRBJ1-1; D ambiguous. This CDR3 spans 14 amino acids. Trimming shortened V by 5 bases and J by 4 bases, and 14 bases separated the two germline ends. Germline lookup yields CDR1 MDHEN and CDR2 SYDVKM. CDR3: CASSPSGWSTEAFF. CDR3 in DNA: TGTGCCAGCAGTCCATCCGGTTGGAGCACTGAAGCTTTCTTT.

The J gene is TRBJ2-1, the V gene TRBV5-4, with D possibly TRBD2 on 6 matching bases. The CDR3 totals 15 residues. Looked up from germline, CDR1 is SGHNT and CDR2 is YYREEE (reference sequence). The ends were cut back, 3 bases at V and 1 base at J, with 11 bases in the middle. The CDR3 DNA is TGTGCCAGCAGCTCGAGGGACTTGTCCTACAATGAGCAGTTCTTC. Translation gives CASSSRDLSYNEQFF.

The chain employs TRBV5-1 and TRBJ2-5; possibly TRBD2 for D (5 bases). CDR3 size: 15 residues. V gave up 3 bases and J gave up 4 bases, with 16 bases separating them. CDR1 and CDR2 (germline): SGHRS, YFSETQ. The CDR3 DNA reads TGCGCCAGCAGCTATGACCTAGCTTTCCCAGAGACCCAGTACTTC. Its translation is CASSYDLAFPETQYF.

This chain joins TRBV19 and TRBJ2-1, with 10 bases identical to TRBD2. Germline assignment: CDR1 LNHDA and CDR2 SQIVND (reference sequence). The CDR3 runs to 15 residues. V trimming: 3 bases; J trimming: 8 bases; junction bases outside the gene matches: 7. The CDR3 here is CASSIGTSGMYEQFF. In DNA form, the CDR3 reads TGTGCCAGTAGTATTGGTACTAGCGGGATGTATGAGCAGTTCTTC.

The sample holds a few counts of this clone. This CDR3 is CASRGIGLGDTQYF. CDR3 bases: TGTGCCAGCAGGGGTATTGGGCTTGGGGATACGCAGTATTTT. This chain links TRBV6-1 with TRBJ2-3; no clear D gene. The V gene lost 6 bases and the J gene lost 6 bases, with 16 bases spanning the gap. Germline CDR1 and CDR2: MNHNS and SASEGT. CDR3 size: 14 residues.

The genes are TRBV10-3 and TRBJ2-3, with D perhaps matching TRBD2 (5 bases). Per the germline V gene, CDR1 is ENHRY and CDR2 is SYGVKD. V lost 1 base, J lost 6 bases, and 11 bases lay in between. The CDR3 is 14 amino acids. The CDR3 loop is CAISEYGLLDTQYF. CDR3 bases: TGTGCCATCAGTGAGTACGGACTCCTGGATACGCAGTATTTT.

The V call is TRBV19, the J call TRBJ2-7; D is uncertain. The CDR3 totals 15 residues. CDR1 and CDR2 (germline): LNHDA, SQIVND (reference sequence). Deletions cut 6 bases from V and 4 bases from J, with 19 bases between. The DNA for the CDR3 is TGTGCCAGTAGCCCTCCTCGCGGTCACCCTTACGAGCAGTACTTC. Translated, it gives CASSPPRGHPYEQYF.

V usage is TRBV4-1 and J usage is TRBJ2-5, with D tentatively TRBD1 (5 bases). The CDR3 sequence is 15 residues long. With 1 base removed from V and 1 base from J, the gap between germline ends came to 10 bases. Germline assignment: CDR1 MGHRA and CDR2 YSYEKL. CDR3 sequence (DNA): TGCGCCAGCAGCCAAGCAGGGCGGATCCAAGAGACCCAGTACTTC. It codes for CASSQAGRIQETQYF.

V and J are TRBV19 and TRBJ2-7, with D perhaps matching TRBD2 (6 bases). The germline CDR1 and CDR2 sequences are LNHDA and SQIVND (reference sequence). V lost 5 bases and J 0 bases, leaving 14 bases between the germline ends. This CDR3 is built from 15 residues. The CDR3 spells CASSVVSGYSYEQYF. CDR3 coding DNA: TGTGCCAGTAGTGTCGTAAGCGGGTACTCCTACGAGCAGTACTTC.

The chain employs TRBV6-5 and TRBJ2-7, with D tentatively TRBD1 (5 bases). Per germline, CDR1 MNHEY and CDR2 SVGAGI. The CDR3 is 15 residues long. V gave up 6 bases and J gave up 6 bases, with 21 bases separating them. In DNA, the CDR3 is TGTGCCAGCAGCCTCTACGGGTCCCCAAGGGGCGAGCAGTACTTC. It codes for CASSLYGSPRGEQYF.

The sample holds one count of this clone. The chain is built from TRBV18 and TRBJ2-7, with TRBD2 matching over 10 bases. The germline gives CDR1 KGHSH, CDR2 LQKENI. The V segment lost 3 bases and the J segment 0 bases; nucleotides outside the gene matches: 5. The CDR3 is made up of 16 amino acids. CDR3 sequence reads: CASSPTLAGVSYEQYF. In DNA form, the CDR3 reads TGTGCCAGCTCACCGACCCTAGCGGGAGTCTCCTACGAGCAGTACTTC.

V is TRBV10-3 and J is TRBJ2-7, with 8 bases identical to TRBD1. Germline values: CDR1 ENHRY, CDR2 SYGVKD. The CDR3 is 15 residues long. Trimming removed 3 bases from V and 4 bases from J; junction bases left unmatched: 8. CDR3 coding DNA: TGTGCCATCAGTGATTGGGCAGGGGGCAGTTACGAGCAGTACTTC. It yields the protein CAISDWAGGSYEQYF.

The chain joins TRBV6-1 to TRBJ1-3, with a tentative D call TRBD1 (6 bases). V lost 5 bases, J lost 3 bases, and 8 bases lay in between. This CDR3 has 13 residues. Germline V gene sequence: CDR1 MNHNS, CDR2 SASEGT. In DNA form, the CDR3 reads TGTGCCAGCAGTCACAGGGATGGAAACACCATATATTTT. Its translation is CASSHRDGNTIYF.

V and J are TRBV7-7 and TRBJ1-1; D remains unclear. This CDR3 spans 13 amino acids. Germline CDR1 and CDR2: SSHAT and FNYEAQ (reference sequence). V was pared by 0 bases and J by 1 base, with 3 bases between. CDR3 sequence: CASSLAQNTEAFF. CDR3 sequence (DNA): TGTGCCAGCAGCTTAGCACAGAACACTGAAGCTTTCTTT.

The gene calls are TRBV30 and TRBJ2-5; D might be TRBD2 (6 bases). The CDR3 contains 13 residues. Germline values: CDR1 GTSNPN, CDR2 SVGIG (reference sequence). V was pared by 3 bases and J by 9 bases, with 17 bases between. DNA for the CDR3: TGTGCCTGGAGCGGGGACTCGCCGGGGTCCCAGTACTTC. Amino acid sequence: CAWSGDSPGSQYF.

The genes are TRBV19 and TRBJ1-2; no clear D gene. Germline CDR1 LNHDA, CDR2 SQIVND (reference sequence). The ends were cut back, 7 bases at V and 1 base at J, with 16 bases in the middle. This CDR3 spans 15 amino acids. The DNA for the CDR3 is TGTGCCAGTACCCCCTGGGGAGTCCGTAACTATGGCTACACCTTC. Translating it yields CASTPWGVRNYGYTF.

The chain combines TRBV2 with TRBJ2-3; 7 positions agree with TRBD2. The germline CDR1 and CDR2 sequences are SNHLY and FYNNEI. V gave up 3 bases and J gave up 2 bases; unmatched junction bases: 5. The CDR3 spans 15 residues. CDR3 DNA sequence: TGTGCCAGCAGTGAGAGGCTAGCGGCCACAGATACGCAGTATTTT. It encodes CASSERLAATDTQYF.

The chain couples TRBV12-2 to TRBJ2-1; the D call of TRBD1 is as the table states it, not checked on the DNA. TRBV12-2 is a pseudogene locus. The CDR3 contains 17 residues. The DNA for the CDR3 is TGTGCAAGTCGCTTAGAAAGTAGGACAGGGGGCTACAATGAGCAGTTCTTC. Translated: CASRLESRTGGYNEQFF.

The V and J genes are TRBV15 and TRBJ2-7, with 13 bases aligning to TRBD2. Germline V gene lookup returns CDR1 LNHNV and CDR2 YYDKDF (reference sequence). CDR3 length: 16 residues. The V and J ends lost 8 bases and 5 bases, in that order; junction bases with no gene match: 12. CDR3 DNA: TGTGCCACCGCGGGATCCGGACTAGCGGGAGCCCACGAGCAGTACTTC. Its protein is CATAGSGLAGAHEQYF.